This T cell receptor (beta chain) was sequenced during a study of post-analysis software for immune sequencing data. Study-level results: Samples from one preparation batch, clustered by F measure, grouped strongly together. Higher frequency in patients than in controls was seen for roughly five TRBV segments, with TRBV5-6, TRBV5-1 and TRBV20-1 among them. Multiple sclerosis patients showed significantly lower normalized Chao1 diversity than controls did.

Every TCR beta cDNA library bore unique molecular identifiers. Each CDR3 protein is one row after TCRdb ran MiXCR on the PCR reads. Altogether about 260,000 distinct CDR3 sequences are present, 30% to 45% being singletons, with the ten largest covering around 5.2%. This clonotype has ten or more counts. Its target is not known. The CDR3 is made up of 14 amino acids. V lost 5 bases to trimming and J lost 2 bases, with 12 bases between them. Germline lookup yields CDR1 SGHTA and CDR2 FQGTGA. Specimen: blood. The clonotype comes from a girl under 18 with multiple sclerosis. V and J are TRBV7-3 and TRBJ1-1; D call uncertain. The CDR3 DNA follows: TGTGCCAGCAGCCCCTCTGGGGTAAACACTGAAGCTTTCTTT. Translation gives CASSPSGVNTEAFF. The entire variable domain, with the rest obtained from reference TRBV7-3 and TRBJ1-1, is as follows: GAGVSQTPSNKVTEKGKYVELRCDPISGHTALYWYRQSLGQGPEFLIYFQGTGAADDSGLPNDRFFAVRPEGSVSTLKIQRTERGDSAVYLCASSPSGVNTEAFFGQGTRLTVV.